This T cell receptor (beta chain) is from a study of T cells after yellow fever vaccination. The study, taken as a whole, reports: Contaminants from the bulk population, in the form of abundant clonotypes, could be found in FACS-sorted repertoires. Reappearing after the booster were most of the clones from primary vaccination (roughly 96% CD4, around 88% CD8). Some clonotypes were seen in both the CD4 and the CD8 compartments. These made up a small share and likely arose from convergent recombination.

About this clonotype: Its antigen is unknown.

The 5'RACE template-switching step produced TCR cDNA and added a universal primer site and UMIs. TCRdb analysed the 5' RACE reads with MiXCR anew, one entry per CDR3 protein. The sample consists of under 550,000 distinct CDR3 sequences, 20% to 25% of them appearing once. The sequence was collected from a man younger than 30 who received the YFV17D yellow fever vaccine. This specimen was PBMCs, taken roughly 20 days after the first yellow fever vaccination.

The CDR3 nucleotides read TGTGCCAGCAGCCATAGGACGGGGGGCTCCTACAATGAGCAGTTCTTC. It yields the protein CASSHRTGGSYNEQFF. V and J are TRBV7-9 and TRBJ2-1; 7 bases line up with TRBD2. This CDR3 spans 16 amino acids. Looked up from germline, CDR1 is SEHNR and CDR2 is FQNEAQ (reference sequence). V was pared by 5 bases and J by 0 bases, with 7 bases of the junction left unmatched.